The 27 T cell receptor beta chains given below trace back to one sample, sequenced in a study of blood T cell repertoires in COVID-19. Profiling relied on immunoSEQ multiplex PCR, and the TCRdb table lists in-frame clones only, not all of them. The sample holds about 220,000 clones, around 89% seen once. Sequenced input: PBMCs or T cells enriched from blood (not recorded which). These receptors were taken from a woman in her 30s who had recovered from COVID-19.

The chain couples TRBV20-1 to TRBJ1-1; TRBD1 aligns across 7 bases. The CDR3 consists of 11 residues. Trimming removed 3 bases from V and 10 bases from J; junction bases left unmatched: 5. Germline assignment: CDR1 DFQATT and CDR2 SNEGSKA (reference sequence). The CDR3 sequence is CSASGDRVAFF. In nucleotides, the CDR3 is TGCAGTGCTAGTGGAGACAGGGTAGCTTTCTTT.

The CDR3 sequence: CASSEAQGFNQPQHF. Here the CDR3 DNA reads TGTGCCAGCAGTGAAGCGCAGGGTTTCAATCAGCCCCAGCATTTT. The genes are TRBV6-1 and TRBJ1-5, with a possible D match to TRBD1 (5 bases). Trimming stripped 0 bases from V and 3 bases from J, with 9 bases between. Germline lookup yields CDR1 MNHNS and CDR2 SASEGT. This CDR3 has 15 amino acids.

The V and J genes are TRBV7-2 and TRBJ1-1, with TRBD1 as a possible D gene (5 bases). This CDR3 region has 13 residues. Germline V lookup: CDR1 SGHTA, CDR2 FQGNSA. Trimming cost V 2 bases and J 4 bases, with 8 bases left between them. The CDR3 loop is CASSLFGATEAFF. As DNA, the CDR3 is TGTGCCAGCAGCTTATTTGGGGCCACTGAAGCTTTCTTT.

The chain combines TRBV6-4 with TRBJ2-2, with TRBD2 as a possible D gene (6 bases). Germline CDR1 is MRHNA and CDR2 is SNTAGT. Trimming pared 4 bases from V and 7 bases from J, leaving 10 bases between. The CDR3 is 13 amino acids. The CDR3 DNA reads as TGTGCCAGCAGTGTGCGGGGAGGCGGGGAGCTGTTTTTT. It is translated as CASSVRGGGELFF.

The J gene is TRBJ2-3, the V gene TRBV7-2; D is unresolved. The germline V gene has CDR1 SGHTA and CDR2 FQGNSA. This CDR3 is 15 amino acids long. V lost 5 bases to trimming and J lost 2 bases, with 14 bases between them. CDR3 region: CASSPSFLSTDTQYF. CDR3 nucleotide sequence: TGTGCCAGCAGCCCGTCCTTTTTGTCCACAGATACGCAGTATTTT.

The chain links TRBV6-5 to TRBJ2-2; TRBD1 matches at 7 bases. CDR3 length: 14 amino acids. Trimming removed 6 bases from V and 5 bases from J; junction bases left unmatched: 6. Germline V gene sequence: CDR1 MNHEY, CDR2 SVGAGI. Written as DNA, the CDR3 is TGTGCCAGCAGGAGGGGGACAGCGACCGGGGAGCTGTTTTTT. Protein: CASRRGTATGELFF.

This chain connects TRBV11-2 to TRBJ1-2; the D is unclear. CDR3 length: 13 residues. Germline V CDR1 and CDR2: SGHAT, FQNNGV. V was pared by 1 base and J by 0 bases, with 3 bases between. CDR3 DNA sequence: TGTGCCAGCAGCTTAGCTACTAACTATGGCTACACCTTC. This codes for CASSLATNYGYTF.

The chain couples TRBV7-3 to TRBJ2-3; D may be TRBD1 (5 bases). In germline, CDR1 is SGHTA, CDR2 FQGTGA. The CDR3 totals 13 residues. V lost 5 bases and J lost 2, with 8 bases in between. The CDR3 sequence is CASSPRVTDTQYF. DNA of the CDR3: TGTGCCAGCAGCCCCAGGGTCACAGATACGCAGTATTTT.

The V and J genes are TRBV9 and TRBJ2-2, with 13 positions matching TRBD2. CDR1 and CDR2 (germline): SGDLS, YYNGEE. J was trimmed by 5 bases and V by 5 bases; bases with no gene match: 6. This CDR3 comprises 16 residues. CDR3: CASRPGLAGMTGELFF. CDR3 coding DNA: TGTGCCAGCAGGCCGGGACTAGCGGGGATGACCGGGGAGCTGTTTTTT.

In its sample, this clone was seen once. The chain recombines TRBV27 with TRBJ2-5; 8 bases are shared with TRBD1. The junction had 9 bases not matched to a gene; V was cut back by 7 bases and J by 5 bases. CDR1 and CDR2 (germline): MNHEY, SMNVEV (reference sequence). The CDR3 runs 14 residues. The CDR3 DNA reads as TGTGCCAGCACCTCTCGCAGGGGGCAGGAGACCCAGTACTTC. Translation gives CASTSRRGQETQYF.

The V gene is TRBV4-2, the J gene TRBJ1-2, with TRBD1 identical over 9 bases. Germline-derived CDR1 and CDR2 are LGHNA and YNFKEQ. CDR3 size: 15 residues. J lost 6 bases, V lost 0 bases, and 5 bases had no gene match. The CDR3 reads CASSQEGTGNNGYTF. The CDR3, as DNA: TGTGCCAGCAGCCAAGAGGGGACAGGGAACAATGGCTACACCTTC.

V and J are TRBV6-2 or TRBV6-3 and TRBJ2-1, with 7 bases that match TRBD2. CDR1 is MNHEY, CDR2 SVGEGT, per germline. The J segment lost 5 bases and the V segment lost 3 bases, leaving 10 bases of the junction unmatched. This CDR3 is built from 16 residues. The CDR3 reads CASSYRGTSVNNEQFF. The CDR3 region has the DNA TGTGCCAGCAGTTATAGGGGAACTAGCGTAAACAATGAGCAGTTCTTC.

The rearrangement links TRBV4-3 to TRBJ1-3; no reliable D call. The CDR3 totals 16 residues. V lost 1 base to trimming and J lost 4 bases, with 14 bases between them. Germline V gives CDR1 LGHNA, CDR2 YSLEER. CDR3 sequence reads: CASSQGGEGSGNTIYF. The CDR3 DNA reads TGCGCCAGCAGCCAAGGGGGAGAAGGGTCCGGAAACACCATATATTTT.

The J gene is TRBJ2-2, the V gene TRBV7-8; a possible D gene is TRBD2 (5 bases). The CDR3 covers 13 residues. The germline V gene has CDR1 SGHVS and CDR2 FQNEAQ. Between the trimmed V and J ends, which lost 5 bases and 8 bases, there was a span of 12 bases. The CDR3 region is CASSPTTRGELFF. CDR3 sequence (DNA): TGTGCCAGCAGCCCAACCACTAGAGGGGAGCTGTTTTTT.

This clone showed up just a few times. This chain links TRBV4-3 with TRBJ2-2, with D possibly matching TRBD2 (5 bases). The CDR3 spans 16 residues. Germline CDR1 LGHNA, CDR2 YSLEER. V was pared by 1 base and J by 5 bases, with 14 bases between. This chain's CDR3 is CASSQAPDYTTGELFF. DNA of the CDR3: TGCGCCAGCAGCCAAGCCCCCGACTATACAACCGGGGAGCTGTTTTTT.

This clone has a count of ten or more. V and J are TRBV6-2 or TRBV6-3 and TRBJ2-2, with D unresolved. Germline V gene sequence: CDR1 MNHEY, CDR2 SVGEGT. This CDR3 is built from 15 residues. The ends were cut back, 2 bases at V and 0 bases at J, with 7 bases in the middle. CDR3 in amino acids: CASSYADTNTGELFF. For the CDR3, the DNA is TGTGCCAGCAGTTACGCCGACACGAACACCGGGGAGCTGTTTTTT.

The chain is built from TRBV4-2 and TRBJ1-2; weak D call: TRBD1 (6 bases). There are 15 residues in the CDR3. The germline V and J ends were trimmed by 1 base and 6 bases, with 15 bases remaining between them. Germline values: CDR1 LGHNA, CDR2 YNFKEQ. The chain's CDR3 is CASSQGDGDMDGYTF. The CDR3 DNA reads TGTGCCAGCAGCCAAGGGGATGGGGACATGGATGGCTACACCTTC.

The rearrangement uses TRBV5-6 and TRBJ1-5; TRBD1 might be the D (5 bases). There are 12 residues in the CDR3. Germline V lookup: CDR1 SGHDT, CDR2 YYEEEE. V dropped 1 base and J dropped 6 bases, with 5 bases sitting between them. The CDR3 DNA follows: TGTGCCAGCAGCTTGAGGGGTCAGCCCCAGCATTTT. Amino acid sequence: CASSLRGQPQHF. Combining the CDR3 with reference TRBV5-6 and TRBJ1-5 gives the whole variable domain DAGVTQSPTHLIKTRGQQVTLRCSPKSGHDTVSWYQQALGQGPQFIFQYYEEEERQRGNFPDRFSGHQFPNYSSELNVNALLLGDSALYLCASSLRGQPQHFGDGTRLSIL.

The CDR3 nucleotides read TGTGCCAGCAGCCAAGTGAGGGTGGGCGCCTATGGCTACACCTTC. Amino acids: CASSQVRVGAYGYTF. The rearrangement links TRBV3-1 (or the pseudogene TRBV3-2) to TRBJ1-2; D is ambiguous. CDR3 length: 15 residues. Germline V gene sequence: CDR1 LGHDT, CDR2 YNNKEL (reference sequence). Trimming left V 1 base short and J 4 bases short, with 13 bases between.

As to this clone: Other DNA sequences in the same sample also yield this CDR3. The chain couples TRBV18 to TRBJ1-3; possibly TRBD1 for D (6 bases). Germline V gene lookup returns CDR1 KGHSH and CDR2 LQKENI. The CDR3 consists of 15 residues. V lost 2 bases, J lost 0 bases, and 8 bases lay in between. CDR3 amino acids: CASSPGRGSGNTIYF. The CDR3 bases are TGTGCCAGCTCACCAGGCAGGGGCTCTGGAAACACCATATATTTT.

The gene calls are TRBV4-1 and TRBJ1-2; no clear D. The germline CDR1 and CDR2 sequences are MGHRA and YSYEKL. Trimming left V 1 base short and J 1 base short, with 10 bases between. The CDR3 runs 15 residues. CDR3 bases: TGCGCCAGCAGCCAAGCTTCGGGGATTAACTATGGCTACACCTTC. Its protein is CASSQASGINYGYTF.

The chain combines TRBV19 with TRBJ2-7, with 7 bases lining up with TRBD2. This CDR3 has 14 residues. CDR1 is LNHDA and CDR2 is SQIVND in the germline V gene (reference sequence). The V gene end was trimmed by 5 bases and the J gene end by 1 base; junction bases not matched to a gene: 5. CDR3 sequence: CASSVGGASYEQYF. DNA of the CDR3: TGTGCCAGTAGTGTGGGAGGGGCGTCCTACGAGCAGTACTTC.

The chain combines TRBV5-8 with TRBJ2-7; 7 nucleotides match TRBD1. The CDR3 is made up of 14 amino acids. V dropped 2 bases and J dropped 6; count of bases not matched to a gene: 8. CDR1 is SGHTS and CDR2 is YDEGEE in the germline V gene. In DNA, the CDR3 is TGTGCCAGCAGCTTTCGAGGACAGGAGGTCGAGCAGTACTTC. This sequence encodes CASSFRGQEVEQYF.

The chain couples TRBV10-3 to TRBJ1-6; D is possibly TRBD1 (5 bases). This CDR3 is 13 amino acids long. CDR1 and CDR2 (germline): ENHRY, SYGVKD. V gave up 6 bases and J gave up 8 bases, with 11 bases separating them. In DNA form, the CDR3 reads TGTGCCATCAGATACGACAGAGATTCACCCCTCCACTTT. As protein: CAIRYDRDSPLHF.

In its sample, this clone was seen once. CDR3 protein: CASGGLAPQETQYF. CDR3 bases: TGTGCCAGCGGAGGACTAGCGCCCCAAGAGACCCAGTACTTC. This chain joins TRBV19 and TRBJ2-5; 9 positions agree with TRBD2. The CDR3 contains 14 residues. Germline V lookup: CDR1 LNHDA, CDR2 SQIVND (reference sequence). Unmatched junction bases numbered 6, after V lost 9 bases and J lost 1 base. Together with reference TRBV19 and TRBJ2-5, the CDR3 gives the full variable domain: DGGITQSPKYLFRKEGQNVTLSCEQNLNHDAMYWYRQDPGQGLRLIYYSQIVNDFQKGDIAEGYSVSREKKESFPLTVTSAQKNPTAFYLCASGGLAPQETQYFGPGTRLLVL.

The V call is TRBV5-6, the J call TRBJ1-2; 8 bases match TRBD1. J gave up 5 bases and V 7 bases, and 4 bases lay outside the gene matches. The CDR3 extends over 12 amino acids. CDR1 is SGHDT and CDR2 is YYEEEE in the germline V gene. The CDR3 coding sequence is TGTGCCAGCCGACAGGGGTTATATGGCTACACCTTC. This encodes CASRQGLYGYTF.

The chain employs TRBV6-5 and TRBJ1-1; 7 bases align to TRBD1. Germline loops: CDR1 MNHEY, CDR2 SVGAGI. After removal of 2 bases from V and 1 base from J, the junction contained 7 bases not matched to a gene. The CDR3 sequence is 16 residues long. The CDR3 DNA is TGTGCCAGCAGTTACGACCCTAGACAGGGGAACACTGAAGCTTTCTTT. This gives the protein CASSYDPRQGNTEAFF.